The 18 T cell receptor beta chains reported below all come from one sample, sequenced in a study of cytomegalovirus exposure and HLA in healthy donors. The PCR contained 60 Vbeta and 13 Jbeta primers. Produced via immunoSEQ multiplex PCR; TCRdb's table is partial and in-frame only. The sample carries 110,000 or so clones, around 77% recorded once. Sequencing used PBMCs. These TCRs come from a woman aged 25 to 39 in good health and CMV-seropositive.

In this sample, this clone turned up a few times. This chain connects TRBV19 to TRBJ1-3; D uncertain. Trimming left V 3 bases short and J 2 bases short, with 8 bases between. The CDR3 covers 14 residues. Germline-derived CDR1 and CDR2 are LNHDA and SQIVND (reference sequence). The CDR3 nucleotides read TGTGCCAGTAGTATTAGAACCGCTGGAAACACCATATATTTT. It is translated as CASSIRTAGNTIYF.

CDR3 in amino acids: CASSRVRGAPLHF. The CDR3 DNA sequence: TGTGCCAGCTCACGTGTCAGGGGAGCACCCCTCCACTTT. This chain uses TRBV18 with TRBJ1-6; perhaps TRBD1 as D (6 bases). The CDR3 has 13 residues. The germline V gene encodes CDR1 KGHSH and CDR2 LQKENI. Trimming left V 4 bases short and J 11 bases short, with 12 bases between.

There are a few counts of this clone. The chain employs TRBV9 and TRBJ2-2; 15 bases line up with TRBD2. Germline loops: CDR1 SGDLS, CDR2 YYNGEE. This CDR3 is built from 17 residues. V was pared by 5 bases and J by 1 base, with 3 bases of the junction left unmatched. CDR3 in amino acids: CASSRGLAGGNTGELFF. The CDR3 coding sequence is TGTGCCAGCAGTCGGGGACTAGCGGGGGGGAACACCGGGGAGCTGTTTTTT.

V and J are TRBV20-1 and TRBJ1-1; D is ambiguous. With 3 bases removed from V and 7 bases from J, the gap between germline ends came to 9 bases. The germline V gene has CDR1 DFQATT and CDR2 SNEGSKA (reference sequence). The CDR3 contains 11 residues. This CDR3 reads CSARHSREAFF. CDR3 DNA sequence: TGCAGTGCTAGGCACAGCCGTGAAGCTTTCTTT.

The CDR3 sequence: CASSLPEVWGQTQYF. CDR3 coding DNA: TGTGCCAGCAGCTTGCCCGAGGTCTGGGGGCAGACCCAGTACTTC. The chain combines TRBV11-3 with TRBJ2-5, with D tentatively TRBD1 (6 bases). The CDR3 contains 15 residues. V was trimmed by 3 bases and J by 6 bases, leaving 17 bases between them. Germline V gene lookup returns CDR1 SGHNT and CDR2 YENEEA.

The chain has TRBV5-1 and TRBJ2-7, with D unclear. The CDR3 is made up of 15 amino acids. Germline V lookup: CDR1 SGHRS, CDR2 YFSETQ. The germline V and J ends were trimmed by 4 bases and 2 bases, with 16 bases remaining between them. The CDR3 loop is CASSPRSSGTYEQYF. For the CDR3, the DNA is TGCGCCAGCAGCCCGCGGTCTTCCGGCACCTACGAGCAGTACTTC.

The rearrangement uses TRBV11-3 and TRBJ2-2, with D maybe TRBD2 (6 bases). Trimming pared 0 bases from V and 6 bases from J, leaving 17 bases between. Per the germline V gene, CDR1 is SGHNT and CDR2 is YENEEA. CDR3 length: 17 amino acids. The CDR3 DNA is TGTGCCAGCAGCTTAGATCGTGTAGGGGTAGCGGCCGGGGAGCTGTTTTTT. Its protein is CASSLDRVGVAAGELFF.

The chain employs TRBV7-3 and TRBJ1-1; D perhaps matches TRBD1 (6 bases). This CDR3 has 14 residues. Deletions cut 4 bases from V and 3 bases from J, with 12 bases between. Germline V CDR1 and CDR2: SGHTA, FQGTGA. The CDR3 region is CASSSDRGDTEAFF. The DNA of the CDR3 is TGTGCCAGCAGCTCGGACAGAGGGGACACTGAAGCTTTCTTT.

V usage is TRBV15 and J usage is TRBJ1-4; 9 bases are a match to TRBD1. This CDR3 is 17 amino acids long. J lost 3 bases, V lost 1 base, and 6 bases had no gene match. Germline values: CDR1 LNHNV, CDR2 YYDKDF (reference sequence). This CDR3 reads CATSRGDRVPANEKLFF. CDR3 bases: TGTGCCACCAGCAGAGGGGACAGGGTCCCGGCTAATGAAAAACTGTTTTTT.

This clone was seen only a few times. Mismatch with germline at one junction end may stem from a read error. The rearrangement joins TRBV7-9 to TRBJ1-1; 9 positions match TRBD1. The CDR3 is 12 amino acids. CDR1 and CDR2 (germline): SEHNR, FQNEAQ (reference sequence). Here the CDR3 DNA reads TGTGCCAGCAGCTTAGGACAGGGGGAAGTTGGATTT. Amino acids: CASSLGQGEVGF.

The chain recombines TRBV5-1 with TRBJ2-2, with 8 bases aligning to TRBD1. Trimming at V came to 1 base and at J to 6 bases, leaving 2 bases not matched to a gene. CDR3 length: 14 amino acids. CDR1 is SGHRS and CDR2 is YFSETQ in the germline V gene. This CDR3 reads CASSLQGAAGELFF. As DNA, the CDR3 is TGCGCCAGCAGCTTGCAGGGGGCGGCCGGGGAGCTGTTTTTT. The variable domain in full, with the rest retrieved from reference TRBV5-1 and TRBJ2-2, is KAGVTQTPRYLIKTRGQQVTLSCSPISGHRSVSWYQQTPGQGLQFLFEYFSETQRNKGNFPGRFSGRQFSNSRSEMNVSTLELGDSALYLCASSLQGAAGELFFGEGSRLTVL.

This sequence joins TRBV11-2 and TRBJ1-3; D remains ambiguous. This CDR3 is built from 15 residues. V was pared by 4 bases and J by 0 bases, with 10 bases between. Germline V gene sequence: CDR1 SGHAT, CDR2 FQNNGV. CDR3 bases: TGTGCCAGCAGCTCCTCGGGGAACTCTGGAAACACCATATATTTT. Translated: CASSSSGNSGNTIYF.

The gene calls are TRBV9 and TRBJ2-2; D possibly corresponds to TRBD2 (6 bases). CDR1 and CDR2 (germline): SGDLS, YYNGEE. The CDR3 consists of 14 residues. The V end lost 2 bases, the J end lost 4 bases, and 9 bases lay between the germline ends. The CDR3 reads CASSVEGSTGELFF. The CDR3 region has the DNA TGTGCCAGCAGCGTGGAGGGGAGCACCGGGGAGCTGTTTTTT.

V and J are TRBV2 and TRBJ1-1, with D possibly being TRBD1 (5 bases). The CDR3 has 15 amino acids. Trimming stripped 6 bases from V and 5 bases from J, with 19 bases between. Per germline, CDR1 SNHLY and CDR2 FYNNEI. The CDR3 reads CASRSLAGGETEAFF. The DNA for the CDR3 is TGTGCCAGCAGGTCCCTTGCCGGGGGTGAGACTGAAGCTTTCTTT.

The chain uses TRBV27 and TRBJ2-1; TRBD2 matches 7 bases. V was pared by 4 bases and J by 2 bases, with 8 bases of the junction left unmatched. This CDR3 region has 16 residues. Germline V gene lookup returns CDR1 MNHEY and CDR2 SMNVEV (reference sequence). The CDR3 region has the DNA TGTGCCAGCAGTTCGAGCGGGACCCTAACCTACAATGAGCAGTTCTTC. Its translation: CASSSSGTLTYNEQFF.

Only a few counts were recorded for this clone. This sequence joins TRBV9 and TRBJ2-7; 7 nucleotides line up with TRBD1. With V trimmed by 4 bases and J by 6 bases, 16 bases remained unmatched. Germline loops: CDR1 SGDLS, CDR2 YYNGEE. CDR3 size: 16 residues. CDR3 loop: CASSSKRQGVLSEQYF. The CDR3 nucleotides are TGTGCCAGCAGCTCAAAACGACAGGGCGTGCTAAGCGAGCAGTACTTC.

CDR3 DNA: TGTGCCATCAGGGATAGCAGGGATGGGGAAAAACTGTTTTTT. As protein: CAIRDSRDGEKLFF. This chain uses TRBV10-3 with TRBJ1-4; maybe TRBD1 (5 bases). Looked up from germline, CDR1 is ENHRY and CDR2 is SYGVKD. V dropped 6 bases and J dropped 8 bases, with 16 bases sitting between them. The CDR3 contains 14 residues.

The rearrangement uses TRBV30 and TRBJ1-2; tentative D call: TRBD1 (5 bases). V was clipped by 0 bases and J by 4 bases, with 12 bases between them. The CDR3 is 14 amino acids. Germline values: CDR1 GTSNPN, CDR2 SVGIG (reference sequence). CDR3 residues: CAWSVELGGYGYTF. CDR3 bases: TGTGCCTGGAGTGTAGAGTTGGGGGGCTATGGCTACACCTTC.